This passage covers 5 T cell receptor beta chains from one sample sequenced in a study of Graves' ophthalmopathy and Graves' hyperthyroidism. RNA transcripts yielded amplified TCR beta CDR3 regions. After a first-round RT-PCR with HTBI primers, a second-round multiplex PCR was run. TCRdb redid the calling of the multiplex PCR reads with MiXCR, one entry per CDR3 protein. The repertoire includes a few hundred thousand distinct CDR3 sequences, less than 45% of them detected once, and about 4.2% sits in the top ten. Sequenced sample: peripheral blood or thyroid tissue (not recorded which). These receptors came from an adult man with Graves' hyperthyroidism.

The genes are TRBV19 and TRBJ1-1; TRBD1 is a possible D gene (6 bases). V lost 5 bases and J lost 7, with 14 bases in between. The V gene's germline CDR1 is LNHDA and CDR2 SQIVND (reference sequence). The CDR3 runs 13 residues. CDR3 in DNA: TGTGCCAGTAGTCCCACAGGGTACAATGAAGCTTTCTTT. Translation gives CASSPTGYNEAFF.

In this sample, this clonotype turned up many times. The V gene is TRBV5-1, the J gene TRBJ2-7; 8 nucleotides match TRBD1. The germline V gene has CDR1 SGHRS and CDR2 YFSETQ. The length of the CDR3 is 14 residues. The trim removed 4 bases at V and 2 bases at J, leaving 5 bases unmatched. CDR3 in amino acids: CASSAGQGTYEQYF. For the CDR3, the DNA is TGCGCCAGCAGCGCCGGACAGGGAACCTACGAGCAGTACTTC. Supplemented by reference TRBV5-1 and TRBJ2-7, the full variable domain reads KAGVTQTPRYLIKTRGQQVTLSCSPISGHRSVSWYQQTPGQGLQFLFEYFSETQRNKGNFPGRFSGRQFSNSRSEMNVSTLELGDSALYLCASSAGQGTYEQYFGPGTRLTVT.

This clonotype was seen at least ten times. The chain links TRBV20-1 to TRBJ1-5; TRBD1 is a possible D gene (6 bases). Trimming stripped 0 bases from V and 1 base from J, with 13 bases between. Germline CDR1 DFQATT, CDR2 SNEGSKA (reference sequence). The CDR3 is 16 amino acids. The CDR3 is CSAREPRGGSNQPQHF. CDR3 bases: TGCAGTGCTAGAGAACCCAGGGGAGGAAGCAATCAGCCCCAGCATTTT.

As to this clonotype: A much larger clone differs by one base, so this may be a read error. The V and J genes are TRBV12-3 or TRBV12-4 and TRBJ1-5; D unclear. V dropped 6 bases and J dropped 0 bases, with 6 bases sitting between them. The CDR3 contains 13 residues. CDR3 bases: TGTGCCAGCAGCCAAATTAGCAATCAGCCCCAGCATTTT. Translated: CASSQISNQPQHF.

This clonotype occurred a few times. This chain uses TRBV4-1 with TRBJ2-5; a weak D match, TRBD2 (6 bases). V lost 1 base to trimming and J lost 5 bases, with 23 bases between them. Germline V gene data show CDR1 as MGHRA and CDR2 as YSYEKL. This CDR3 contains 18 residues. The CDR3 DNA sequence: TGCGCCAGCAGCCAAGGTACCTCCCCGTCGGGGGTTTACGAGACCCAGTACTTC. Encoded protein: CASSQGTSPSGVYETQYF.